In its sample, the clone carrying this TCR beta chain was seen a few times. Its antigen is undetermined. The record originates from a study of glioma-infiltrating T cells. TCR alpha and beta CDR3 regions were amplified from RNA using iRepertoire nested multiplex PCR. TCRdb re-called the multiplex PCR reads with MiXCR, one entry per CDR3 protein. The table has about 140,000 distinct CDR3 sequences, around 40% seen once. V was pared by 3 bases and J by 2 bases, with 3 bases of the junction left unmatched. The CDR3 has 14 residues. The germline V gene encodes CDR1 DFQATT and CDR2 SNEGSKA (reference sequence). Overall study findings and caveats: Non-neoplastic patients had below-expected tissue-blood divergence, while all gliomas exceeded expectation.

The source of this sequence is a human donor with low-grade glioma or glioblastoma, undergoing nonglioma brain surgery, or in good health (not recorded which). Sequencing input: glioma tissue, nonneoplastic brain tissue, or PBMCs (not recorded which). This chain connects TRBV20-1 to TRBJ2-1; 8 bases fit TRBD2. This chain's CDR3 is CSASSGNPYNEQFF. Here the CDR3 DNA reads TGCAGTGCTAGTAGCGGGAATCCCTACAATGAGCAGTTCTTC.